This TCR beta chain was obtained from a study of molecular identifiers for immune sequencing clone quantification. Overall study: In replicates, the authors split RNA from roughly 20,000 or 100,000 naive CD8 cells five ways and sequenced four. General study findings and limits: Spiked Jurkat TCR RNA originating from one cell could reportedly be identified amid about a million naive cells.

The authors gated naive CD8 T cells as CD8+CD4-CCR7+CD45RA+ for sorting. Using its own MiXCR run on the PCR reads, TCRdb lists one record per CDR3 protein. The sample records some 100,000 distinct CDR3 sequences, about 35% being singletons. Turning to this clonotype: Its target is unknown. No conserved phenylalanine or tryptophan is present at the end of the CDR3, so a read error is the likely explanation.

Looked up from germline, CDR1 is MDHEN and CDR2 is SYDVKM. Trimming took off 6 bases at V and 3 bases at J, with 12 bases between the two ends. The CDR3 sequence is 15 residues long. The genes are TRBV28 and TRBJ1-6; D is ambiguous. The TCR was taken from a human donor in good health. Some libraries in this study had Jurkat cell RNA spiked in. The specimen was naive CD8+ T cells from blood, with Jurkat cell RNA spiked in. The subset here: FACS-sorted CD8+CD4-CCR7+CD45RA+ naive T cells. CDR3 nucleotides: TGTGCCAGCAGCGAACGGCTGAACTATAATTCACCCCTCCACTTA. It codes for CASSERLNYNSPLHL.